A single sample is the source of the 7 T cell receptor beta chains below, sequenced in a study of quantifying T cell responses using KT2 cells. About the study: TCR alpha and beta constant-region primers primed reverse transcription of RNA.

An oligo carrying a UMI was ligated to the cDNA 3' end. An equimolar mix of RC1.1 and RC1.2 primed the beta chain across TRBC1 and TRBC2. One entry per CDR3 protein, called by TCRdb with MiXCR from the UMI-ligation and nested PCR reads. Of 40,000 to 55,000 distinct CDR3 sequences in the sample, roughly 10% are singletons; the top ten hold roughly 10%. Sequenced sample: PBMCs spiked with cells of the T cell clone KT2. Source of these receptors: a human donor.

The chain links TRBV20-1 to TRBJ2-1; D possibly corresponds to TRBD1 (6 bases). The CDR3 covers 15 residues. V lost 6 bases and J 9 bases, leaving 24 bases between the germline ends. Germline V gene data show CDR1 as DFQATT and CDR2 as SNEGSKA (reference sequence). This CDR3 reads CSAVNRVTPVGEQFF. The CDR3, as DNA: TGCAGTGCCGTAAACAGGGTGACCCCCGTTGGTGAGCAGTTCTTC.

The chain carries TRBV7-6 and TRBJ2-1; TRBD2 matches at 8 bases. V trimming: 6 bases; J trimming: 3 bases; junction bases outside the gene matches: 19. The V gene's germline CDR1 is SGHVS and CDR2 FNYEAQ. The CDR3 loop spans 19 amino acids. In nucleotides, the CDR3 is TGTGCCAGCAGAAACCCGGGGGGGAGTTCATCCTCAATCTACAATGAGCAGTTCTTC. Amino acid sequence: CASRNPGGSSSSIYNEQFF.

By share, this clonotype counts as medium-sized (0.01 to 0.1%). The junction differs from germline at one of its ends, possibly a read error. CDR3 sequence (DNA): TGTGCCAGCAGCTTAGGAGAGACCCAGTACTTC. As protein: CASSLGETQYF. This chain links TRBV12-3 or TRBV12-4 with TRBJ2-5; D gene uncertain. The CDR3 is made up of 11 amino acids.

V usage is TRBV2 and J usage is TRBJ1-5, with D uncertain. V lost 4 bases, J lost 0 bases, and 7 bases lay in between. From germline, CDR1 is SNHLY and CDR2 FYNNEI. The CDR3 length is 14 residues. The CDR3 DNA sequence: TGTGCCAGCAGTGCCCTGAATAGCAATCAGCCCCAGCATTTT. It is translated as CASSALNSNQPQHF.

The J gene is TRBJ2-3, the V gene TRBV16; the D is unclear. Germline V gives CDR1 KGHSY, CDR2 FQNENV. The ends were cut back, 7 bases at V and 0 bases at J, with 5 bases in the middle. There are 12 residues in the CDR3. The CDR3 is CASTRSTDTQYF. The CDR3 DNA sequence: TGTGCCAGCACCCGAAGCACAGATACGCAGTATTTT.

The sample holds many counts of this clonotype. The chain couples TRBV7-9 to TRBJ2-3, with TRBD2 matching 11 bases. The CDR3 covers 14 residues. Germline CDR1 reads SEHNR; CDR2 reads FQNEAQ (reference sequence). V shed 5 bases and J 7 bases; nucleotides not matched to a gene: 5. The CDR3 spells CASSTGTSGYTQYF. DNA of the CDR3: TGTGCCAGCAGCACCGGGACTAGCGGCTATACGCAGTATTTT.

The CDR3 DNA reads as TGTGCCAGCAGTGTTCGACTAGCGGGCTACAATGAGCAGTTCTTC. Translating it yields CASSVRLAGYNEQFF. V and J are TRBV6-1 and TRBJ2-1; 10 bases are shared with TRBD2. The CDR3 totals 15 residues. Germline V gene sequence: CDR1 MNHNS, CDR2 SASEGT. Trimming removed 4 bases from V and 3 bases from J; junction bases left unmatched: 3.